This is a list of T cell receptor beta chains from one sample in a study of blood T cell repertoires in COVID-19. Clones were sequenced by immunoSEQ multiplex PCR, and TCRdb holds only the in-frame ones, with some missing. Of about 52,000 clones listed, 80% to 95% are singletons. The sequencing input was peripheral blood. These receptors came from a man aged 45-65 years with active COVID-19. The CDR3 runs from the conserved cysteine through the conserved F or W. Fields, in order: clone size, J gene, D gene, V gene, CDR3 protein, CDR3 DNA. The D gene is left open where the match is weak. Expanded clones are given a class, and other clones once, few, many or no size at all.

size: .
J: TRBJ1-1
D: TRBD1
V: TRBV2
CDR3: CASSPGQAANTEAFF
DNA: TGTGCCAGCAGCCCCGGACAGGCCGCGAACACTGAAGCTTTCTTT

size: .
J: TRBJ2-3
D: TRBD2
V: TRBV6-4
CDR3: CASSDLAGDVDTQYF
DNA: TGTGCCAGCAGTGACTTGGCGGGAGACGTAGATACGCAGTATTTT

size: .
J: TRBJ1-2
D: TRBD1
V: TRBV4-1
CDR3: CASSHPGQIYGYTF
DNA: TGCGCCAGCAGCCACCCGGGACAGATCTATGGCTACACCTTC

size: few
J: TRBJ2-7
D: .
V: TRBV7-2
CDR3: CASSLAQGNYEQYF
DNA: TGTGCCAGCAGCTTAGCCCAGGGCAACTACGAGCAGTACTTC

size: .
J: TRBJ2-2
D: .
V: TRBV28
CDR3: CASSLLTGELFF
DNA: TGTGCCAGCAGTTTGCTAACCGGGGAGCTGTTTTTT

size: few
J: TRBJ1-1
D: TRBD1
V: TRBV6-5
CDR3: CASSYRTGAGAEAFF
DNA: TGTGCCAGCAGTTACAGGACAGGGGCCGGGGCTGAAGCTTTCTTT

size: once
J: TRBJ2-1
D: .
V: TRBV6-7
CDR3: CASSYSCRGRNEQFF
DNA: TGTGCCAGCAGTTACTCGTGCAGGGGAAGGAATGAGCAGTTCTTC

size: .
J: TRBJ2-4
D: TRBD1
V: TRBV13
CDR3: CASSRLDRGMNIQYF
DNA: TGTGCCAGCAGCCGACTCGACAGGGGGATGAACATTCAGTACTTC

size: .
J: TRBJ2-1
D: .
V: TRBV15
CDR3: CATSRDRQHNEQFF
DNA: TGTGCCACCAGCAGAGACCGACAGCACAATGAGCAGTTCTTC

size: .
J: TRBJ2-3
D: TRBD2
V: TRBV3-1/TRBV3-2
CDR3: CASSQDRLAGAPSTDTQYF
DNA: TGTGCCAGCAGCCAAGATAGATTAGCGGGGGCTCCCAGCACAGATACGCAGTATTTT

size: .
J: TRBJ1-1
D: .
V: TRBV2
CDR3: CASSADGGRGTEAFF
DNA: TGTGCCAGCAGTGCAGACGGGGGGAGGGGCACTGAAGCTTTCTTT

size: .
J: TRBJ1-1
D: TRBD1
V: TRBV6-6
CDR3: CATRQGVLNTEAFF
DNA: TGTGCCACCCGACAGGGGGTTTTGAACACTGAAGCTTTCTTT

size: .
J: TRBJ2-1
D: TRBD2
V: TRBV6-2/TRBV6-3
CDR3: CASSYERGGHREQFF
DNA: TGTGCCAGCAGTTACGAACGGGGGGGCCACCGGGAGCAGTTCTTC

size: .
J: TRBJ1-5
D: .
V: TRBV7-8
CDR3: CASSLGSGPFGQPQHF
DNA: TGTGCCAGCAGCTTAGGGTCAGGCCCCTTTGGGCAGCCCCAGCATTTT

size: .
J: TRBJ1-2
D: .
V: TRBV5-8
CDR3: CASSLGPGAYGYTF
DNA: TGTGCCAGCAGCTTGGGCCCAGGGGCCTATGGCTACACCTTC

size: .
J: TRBJ1-4
D: .
V: TRBV27
CDR3: CASRGPTINEKLFF
DNA: TGTGCCAGCAGGGGGCCTACCATCAATGAAAAACTGTTTTTT

size: .
J: TRBJ2-7
D: TRBD1
V: TRBV15
CDR3: CATSRDYRTGGYGQYF
DNA: TGTGCCACCAGCAGAGACTACCGGACAGGGGGGTACGGGCAGTACTTC

size: .
J: TRBJ2-1
D: .
V: TRBV5-1
CDR3: CASGPDGGLDEQFF
DNA: TGCGCCAGCGGTCCGGACGGAGGGCTTGATGAGCAGTTCTTC